A single sample is the source of the 26 T cell receptor beta chains below, sequenced in a study of cytomegalovirus exposure and HLA in healthy donors. Here immunoSEQ multiplex PCR was the method, and the copy in TCRdb shows in-frame clones only, minus some. The repertoire holds 100,000 to 150,000 clones, with around 90% as singletons. Sequencing was performed on PBMCs. The origin of the receptors is a woman between 18 and 29 years old in good health and CMV-seronegative.

This rearrangement joins TRBV5-6 to TRBJ1-2; 7 bases are a match to TRBD1. The CDR3 sequence is 14 residues long. Losses at the gene ends were 2 bases for V and 7 bases for J; bases not matched to a gene: 8. CDR1 is SGHDT and CDR2 is YYEEEE in the germline V gene. In DNA, the CDR3 is TGTGCCAGCAGCTTCGGCAGGGGGTCAGGTGGCTACACCTTC. Translating gives CASSFGRGSGGYTF. Variable domain in full (rest from reference TRBV5-6 and TRBJ1-2): DAGVTQSPTHLIKTRGQQVTLRCSPKSGHDTVSWYQQALGQGPQFIFQYYEEEERQRGNFPDRFSGHQFPNYSSELNVNALLLGDSALYLCASSFGRGSGGYTFGSGTRLTVV.

Only a few counts were recorded for this clone. The chain employs TRBV28 and TRBJ1-1; unclear D gene. The CDR3 extends over 11 amino acids. The V gene's germline CDR1 is MDHEN and CDR2 SYDVKM. Trimming pared 6 bases from V and 6 bases from J, leaving 8 bases between. The CDR3 DNA is TGTGCCAGCAGCCGGAGGGCTGAAGCTTTCTTT. It specifies CASSRRAEAFF.

The chain has TRBV7-9 and TRBJ2-6; 7 bases match TRBD2. V lost 5 bases, J lost 3 bases, and 13 bases stayed unmatched. The CDR3 is 18 amino acids. From germline, CDR1 is SEHNR and CDR2 FQNEAQ (reference sequence). The CDR3 sequence is CASSRSWGERGGANVLTF. The CDR3 bases are TGTGCCAGCAGCAGAAGTTGGGGTGAGCGGGGTGGGGCCAACGTCCTGACTTTC.

This chain joins TRBV5-1 and TRBJ1-1, with a weak D call TRBD1 (5 bases). The CDR3 is 15 residues long. CDR1 and CDR2 (germline): SGHRS, YFSETQ. V gave up 4 bases and J gave up 5 bases, with 18 bases separating them. The CDR3 coding sequence is TGCGCCAGCAGCCCCGTGTGGGGGGGTCAAACTGAAGCTTTCTTT. It specifies CASSPVWGGQTEAFF.

This chain links TRBV29-1 with TRBJ1-1; 9 bases line up with TRBD1. V dropped 7 bases and J dropped 1; count of bases not matched to a gene: 7. The CDR3 runs to 14 residues. CDR1 and CDR2 (germline): SQVTM, ANQGSEA. The CDR3, as DNA: TGCAGCGCACTACCGGGACAGGGGAACACTGAAGCTTTCTTT. Its protein product is CSALPGQGNTEAFF.

V is TRBV2 and J is TRBJ1-4; perhaps TRBD1 as D (6 bases). The V gene's germline CDR1 is SNHLY and CDR2 FYNNEI. This CDR3 region has 14 residues. The germline V and J ends were trimmed by 8 bases and 3 bases, with 13 bases remaining between them. In DNA, the CDR3 is TGTGCCAGCCAAAGGGGGGGGGCTAATGAAAAACTGTTTTTT. Residues: CASQRGGANEKLFF.

The sample holds one count of this clone. The chain's CDR3 is CASSSIQFGSGELFF. As DNA, the CDR3 is TGTGCCAGCAGTTCAATCCAGTTCGGGTCCGGGGAGCTGTTTTTT. The chain combines TRBV27 with TRBJ2-2; unclear D gene. The CDR3 runs 15 residues. Germline lookup yields CDR1 MNHEY and CDR2 SMNVEV (reference sequence). V lost 4 bases to trimming and J lost 6 bases, with 15 bases between them.

The V gene is TRBV18, the J gene TRBJ2-3; D is possibly TRBD2 (7 bases). Trimming cost V 4 bases and J 4 bases, with 9 bases left between them. The CDR3 spans 13 residues. Germline V gene sequence: CDR1 KGHSH, CDR2 LQKENI. CDR3 residues: CASSLGGPDTQYF. CDR3 nucleotide sequence: TGTGCCAGCTCACTGGGGGGGCCAGATACGCAGTATTTT. Combining the CDR3 with reference TRBV18 and TRBJ2-3 gives the whole variable domain NAGVMQNPRHLVRRRGQEARLRCSPMKGHSHVYWYRQLPEEGLKFMVYLQKENIIDESGMPKERFSAEFPKEGPSILRIQQVVRGDSAAYFCASSLGGPDTQYFGPGTRLTVL.

This chain links TRBV5-1 with TRBJ2-7, with 7 bases lining up with TRBD1. Germline V gives CDR1 SGHRS, CDR2 YFSETQ. This CDR3 region has 16 residues. J lost 2 bases, V lost 0 bases, and 8 bases had no gene match. This CDR3 reads CASSLELGQKTYEQYF. The CDR3 region has the DNA TGCGCCAGCAGCTTGGAGTTGGGACAGAAAACCTACGAGCAGTACTTC.

The chain joins TRBV7-8 to TRBJ2-6, with TRBD1 as a possible D gene (6 bases). Germline CDR1 SGHVS, CDR2 FQNEAQ. The V end lost 0 bases, the J end lost 3 bases, and 9 bases lay between the germline ends. CDR3 size: 16 residues. The CDR3 sequence is CASSLAPGHGANVLTF. The CDR3 DNA is TGTGCCAGCAGCTTAGCCCCGGGACATGGGGCCAACGTCCTGACTTTC.

This clone was counted between two and nine times. This chain connects TRBV9 to TRBJ1-3; weak D call: TRBD1 (5 bases). The length of the CDR3 is 16 residues. CDR1 is SGDLS, CDR2 YYNGEE, per germline. V shed 4 bases and J shed 0 bases, with 14 bases lying between them. The CDR3 nucleotides read TGTGCCAGCAGCCCCCGCGGGGGGAGCTCTGGAAACACCATATATTTT. Its protein is CASSPRGGSSGNTIYF.

The chain employs TRBV27 and TRBJ2-3; the D is unclear. Germline values: CDR1 MNHEY, CDR2 SMNVEV (reference sequence). Trimming took off 2 bases at V and 0 bases at J, with 9 bases between the two ends. The length of the CDR3 is 15 residues. CDR3 amino acids: CASSLGQVSTDTQYF. DNA for the CDR3: TGTGCCAGCAGTTTAGGGCAGGTCAGCACAGATACGCAGTATTTT.

The rearrangement joins TRBV5-6 to TRBJ1-3, with 9 bases that match TRBD1. Germline loops: CDR1 SGHDT, CDR2 YYEEEE. V was clipped by 2 bases and J by 3 bases; unmatched bases: 9. The CDR3 contains 17 residues. In DNA, the CDR3 is TGTGCCAGCAGCTTTACAACCGGGACAGGGAGTGGAAACACCATATATTTT. Translating it yields CASSFTTGTGSGNTIYF.

Only one count was recorded for this clone. The chain combines TRBV15 with TRBJ1-5, with unresolved D. The germline CDR1 and CDR2 sequences are LNHNV and YYDKDF (reference sequence). This CDR3 spans 14 amino acids. V shed 0 bases and J shed 7 bases, with 10 bases lying between them. DNA of the CDR3: TGTGCCACCAGCAGAGATTTAGCCAGCCAGCCCCAGCATTTT. Its protein product is CATSRDLASQPQHF.

This clone was seen once. The chain couples TRBV10-3 to TRBJ2-3; 8 nucleotides align to TRBD2. In germline, CDR1 is ENHRY, CDR2 SYGVKD. The trim removed 6 bases at V and 2 bases at J, leaving 4 bases unmatched. The CDR3 is made up of 14 amino acids. The CDR3 loop reads CAIRQRETTDTQYF. The CDR3 DNA reads TGTGCCATCAGACAGCGGGAGACCACAGATACGCAGTATTTT.

This chain joins TRBV2 and TRBJ2-1; TRBD2 agrees at 13 bases. Germline lookup yields CDR1 SNHLY and CDR2 FYNNEI. This CDR3 is built from 12 residues. With V trimmed by 8 bases and J by 14 bases, 6 bases remained unmatched. DNA for the CDR3: TGTGCCAGCTCCGGGACTAGCGGGATGGAGTTCTTC. The encoded protein is CASSGTSGMEFF. The whole variable domain, remainder taken from reference TRBV2 and TRBJ2-1, is EPEVTQTPSHQVTQMGQEVILRCVPISNHLYFYWYRQILGQKVEFLVSFYNNEISEKSEIFDDQFSVERPDGSNFTLKIRSTKLEDSAMYFCASSGTSGMEFFGPGTRLTVL.

CDR3 sequence (DNA): TGTGCCAGCAGTGGTGGGGGGATCGGGGAGCTGTTTTTT. Translating it yields CASSGGGIGELFF. The chain links TRBV2 to TRBJ2-2, with D possibly matching TRBD2 (6 bases). V lost 4 bases, J lost 7 bases, and 10 bases lay in between. This CDR3 contains 13 residues. Per germline, CDR1 SNHLY and CDR2 FYNNEI.

The chain links TRBV7-2 to TRBJ2-7; D is perhaps TRBD2 (5 bases). Germline CDR1 reads SGHTA; CDR2 reads FQGNSA. CDR3 length: 15 amino acids. Trimming stripped 5 bases from V and 0 bases from J, with 14 bases between. The CDR3 sequence is CASSPGGFFSYEQYF. DNA for the CDR3: TGTGCCAGCAGCCCAGGAGGCTTTTTCTCCTACGAGCAGTACTTC.

The chain links TRBV5-1 to TRBJ2-5; 8 bases are a match to TRBD2. Germline V gene lookup returns CDR1 SGHRS and CDR2 YFSETQ. V lost 5 bases and J lost 4; bases outside the gene matches: 13. This CDR3 region has 16 residues. CDR3 in amino acids: CASSSGAGVVGETQYF. The CDR3 coding sequence is TGCGCCAGCAGTTCAGGAGCGGGAGTGGTGGGAGAGACCCAGTACTTC. The full variable domain, its missing parts supplied by reference TRBV5-1 and TRBJ2-5, is KAGVTQTPRYLIKTRGQQVTLSCSPISGHRSVSWYQQTPGQGLQFLFEYFSETQRNKGNFPGRFSGRQFSNSRSEMNVSTLELGDSALYLCASSSGAGVVGETQYFGPGTRLLVL.

This chain joins TRBV30 and TRBJ2-7, with D possibly matching TRBD2 (5 bases). The germline CDR1 and CDR2 sequences are GTSNPN and SVGIG (reference sequence). Trimming shortened V by 2 bases and J by 6 bases, and 11 bases separated the two germline ends. This CDR3 has 12 amino acids. Here the CDR3 DNA reads TGTGCCTGGAGTACCCGGAGCGGCGAGCAGTACTTC. Its translation: CAWSTRSGEQYF.

The rearrangement links TRBV18 to TRBJ1-3, with D possibly being TRBD1 (6 bases). The germline V gene has CDR1 KGHSH and CDR2 LQKENI. The CDR3 consists of 13 residues. The ends were cut back, 6 bases at V and 8 bases at J, with 14 bases in the middle. The CDR3 nucleotides are TGTGCCAGCTCCCCAGGACAGTTCCACACCATATATTTT. As protein: CASSPGQFHTIYF.

V and J are TRBV13 and TRBJ2-7, with D possibly TRBD2 on 5 matching bases. The CDR3 consists of 15 residues. Per germline, CDR1 PRHDT and CDR2 FYEKMQ (reference sequence). V lost 0 bases to trimming and J lost 3 bases, with 12 bases between them. The CDR3, as DNA: TGTGCCAGCAGCTTAGGCCGGGAAAACAACTACGAGCAGTACTTC. Protein product: CASSLGRENNYEQYF.

The rearrangement joins TRBV9 to TRBJ2-1, with D maybe TRBD2 (5 bases). V was pared by 4 bases and J by 2 bases, with 19 bases between. Germline CDR1 SGDLS, CDR2 YYNGEE. This CDR3 region has 17 residues. The CDR3 sequence: CASSFRPPSRTYNEQFF. Here the CDR3 DNA reads TGTGCCAGCAGCTTCAGACCCCCTAGCAGAACCTACAATGAGCAGTTCTTC. The full variable domain, completed using reference TRBV9 and TRBJ2-1, is DSGVTQTPKHLITATGQRVTLRCSPRSGDLSVYWYQQSLDQGLQFLIQYYNGEERAKGNILERFSAQQFPDLHSELNLSSLELGDSALYFCASSFRPPSRTYNEQFFGPGTRLTVL.

The genes are TRBV30 and TRBJ2-5; possible D gene TRBD1, 6 bases. Between the trimmed V and J ends, which lost 3 bases and 5 bases, there was a span of 10 bases. The CDR3 totals 12 residues. Per germline, CDR1 GTSNPN and CDR2 SVGIG (reference sequence). DNA of the CDR3: TGTGCCTGGAGACGGACAGCCGAGACCCAGTACTTC. It is translated as CAWRRTAETQYF.

The chain employs TRBV28 and TRBJ1-2; the D gene is possibly TRBD1 (6 bases). CDR3 length: 14 residues. Trimming took off 6 bases at V and 8 bases at J, with 19 bases between the two ends. CDR1 and CDR2 (germline): MDHEN, SYDVKM. The CDR3 DNA is TGTGCCAGCAGCCAAAATTACAGGGAATCGGGCTACACCTTC. Translation gives CASSQNYRESGYTF.

This sequence joins TRBV4-1 and TRBJ1-4; no clear D. Germline V lookup: CDR1 MGHRA, CDR2 YSYEKL. The CDR3 is 13 residues long. V was pared by 4 bases and J by 4 bases, with 7 bases between. The DNA for the CDR3 is TGCGCCAGCAGCCCTCGGGTTAATGAAAAACTGTTTTTT. This sequence encodes CASSPRVNEKLFF.